The TCR beta chain described here comes from a study of blood T cells in healthy people across ages. Findings and caveats of the study: Roughly linearly, TCR beta diversity per million T cells fell as age increased. Whereas aged donors had fewer naive CD4+ cells, long-lived donors had more of them and higher diversity.

This clonotype turned up a few times. Its target is not known. The ends were cut back, 7 bases at V and 5 bases at J, with 9 bases in the middle. CDR1 and CDR2 from the germline V gene are MNHEY and SMNVEV (reference sequence). The CDR3 runs 13 residues. Through a sample-barcoded 5' primer and a J-beta primer mix, a second PCR was run for roughly 6 to 12 cycles. TCRdb analysed the 5' RACE reads with MiXCR anew, one entry per CDR3 protein. The sample carries about 780,000 distinct CDR3 sequences, roughly 25% recorded once. The sample also formed part of further work on T cells of mothers and their children. That study adds: Donors comprised three healthy Caucasian mothers plus their six children.

This chain uses TRBV27 with TRBJ1-6; D is uncertain. The TCR comes from a boy younger than 18 in good health. The source material was blood. The CDR3 loop is CASMRHNNSPLHF. CDR3 DNA: TGTGCCAGCATGAGACATAATAATTCACCCCTCCACTTT.